These 26 T cell receptor beta chains were all obtained from the same sample, sequenced in a study of shared T cell receptors in the human thymus. This table comes from immunoSEQ multiplex PCR, and its TCRdb copy is limited to in-frame clones, with some not included. The table has hundreds of thousands of clones, 87% seen once. In addition, the sample was reused for a study of human thymus T cells.

Sequencing was done on a sample of thymocytes. These receptors were collected from a boy under two years old with a congenital heart defect.

The chain couples TRBV6-5 to TRBJ2-1; 8 bases agree with TRBD2. CDR3 length: 16 residues. Germline V gene sequence: CDR1 MNHEY, CDR2 SVGAGI. The V segment lost 0 bases and the J segment 7 bases; nucleotides outside the gene matches: 8. CDR3 sequence (DNA): TGTGCCAGCAGTTACTCGATGGCGGGGGGTGAGAATGAGCAGTTCTTC. Its protein is CASSYSMAGGENEQFF.

This chain links TRBV6-5 with TRBJ2-4, with 7 bases that match TRBD2. The CDR3 covers 13 residues. From germline, CDR1 is MNHEY and CDR2 SVGAGI. The V segment lost 2 bases and the J segment 5 bases; nucleotides outside the gene matches: 0. CDR3 amino acids: CASSYAGENIQYF. The DNA for the CDR3 is TGTGCCAGCAGTTACGCGGGGGAAAACATTCAGTACTTC.

The rearrangement uses TRBV11-2 and TRBJ1-2; D gene uncertain. CDR3 size: 13 residues. The V gene lost 3 bases and the J gene lost 3 bases, with 8 bases spanning the gap. Germline V lookup: CDR1 SGHAT, CDR2 FQNNGV. CDR3 protein: CASSFQFDYGYTF. DNA of the CDR3: TGTGCCAGCAGCTTTCAGTTCGACTATGGCTACACCTTC. The full variable domain, completed using reference TRBV11-2 and TRBJ1-2, is EAGVAQSPRYKIIEKRQSVAFWCNPISGHATLYWYQQILGQGPKLLIQFQNNGVVDDSQLPKDRFSAERLKGVDSTLKIQPAKLEDSAVYLCASSFQFDYGYTFGSGTRLTVV.

The chain links TRBV2 to TRBJ2-2, with TRBD1 matching over 8 bases. V was clipped by 5 bases and J by 5 bases; unmatched bases: 13. Germline V gene data show CDR1 as SNHLY and CDR2 as FYNNEI. This CDR3 region has 17 residues. The DNA for the CDR3 is TGTGCCAGCAGTCTCCCCGGACAGGGACGAGATACCGGGGAGCTGTTTTTT. As protein: CASSLPGQGRDTGELFF.

CDR3 sequence (DNA): TGTGCCAGTAGTCCGGGGACTAGCGGGAGGATTATTCCCGGGGAGCTGTTTTTT. It encodes CASSPGTSGRIIPGELFF. The rearrangement uses TRBV19 and TRBJ2-2; 15 nucleotides match TRBD2. CDR1 is LNHDA and CDR2 is SQIVND in the germline V gene (reference sequence). Germline trimming cut 5 bases from V and 6 bases from J; bases unmatched to any gene: 10. The CDR3 length is 18 residues.

V usage is TRBV19 and J usage is TRBJ1-5; D may be TRBD1 (5 bases). Germline V gene lookup returns CDR1 LNHDA and CDR2 SQIVND (reference sequence). Trimming took off 3 bases at V and 0 bases at J, with 12 bases between the two ends. The CDR3 spans 16 residues. The DNA of the CDR3 is TGTGCCAGTAGTATGCGGGGCCCATATAGCAATCAGCCCCAGCATTTT. This sequence encodes CASSMRGPYSNQPQHF.

V and J are TRBV4-3 and TRBJ2-7; 9 positions agree with TRBD2. The germline gives CDR1 LGHNA, CDR2 YSLEER. V lost 1 base and J lost 4; bases outside the gene matches: 5. The CDR3 sequence is 15 residues long. For the CDR3, the DNA is TGCGCCAGCAGCCAAGTTCTAGCGGGACTATACGAGCAGTACTTC. Encoded protein: CASSQVLAGLYEQYF.

The chain has TRBV6-5 and TRBJ1-5, with TRBD1 as a possible D gene (5 bases). The CDR3 extends over 15 amino acids. CDR1 is MNHEY and CDR2 is SVGAGI in the germline V gene. The V end was cut by 6 bases, the J end by 7 bases, with 19 bases between. The CDR3 sequence: CASRPQGTLGQPQHF. Written as DNA, the CDR3 is TGTGCCAGCAGGCCCCAGGGAACTCTCGGCCAGCCCCAGCATTTT.

V usage is TRBV25-1 and J usage is TRBJ2-1; 9 bases align to TRBD1. The V segment lost 4 bases and the J segment 9 bases; nucleotides outside the gene matches: 10. Germline-derived CDR1 and CDR2 are MGHDK and SYGVNS. This CDR3 spans 15 amino acids. The CDR3: CASSVPGQGICEQFF. For the CDR3, the DNA is TGTGCCAGCAGTGTTCCGGGACAGGGTATTTGTGAGCAGTTCTTC.

The chain links TRBV27 to TRBJ1-5, with 8 bases lining up with TRBD1. V shed 5 bases and J 0 bases; nucleotides not matched to a gene: 27. The CDR3 runs to 23 residues. Germline CDR1 MNHEY, CDR2 SMNVEV (reference sequence). The CDR3 reads CASSPLWKDRDLWGEHSNQPQHF. Written as DNA, the CDR3 is TGTGCCAGCAGTCCCCTCTGGAAGGACAGGGACCTTTGGGGAGAGCATAGCAATCAGCCCCAGCATTTT.

DNA for the CDR3: TGTGCCAGCAGCTTAGCGCTGAGTGCCTTCGGTGATCAGCCCCAGCATTTT. As protein: CASSLALSAFGDQPQHF. The J gene is TRBJ1-5, the V gene TRBV7-8; D is unclear. CDR3 length: 17 amino acids. Trimming removed 0 bases at V and 5 bases at J, with 17 bases between. Germline V gene lookup returns CDR1 SGHVS and CDR2 FQNEAQ. Full variable domain (remainder filled in from reference TRBV7-8 and TRBJ1-5): GAGVSQSPRYKVAKRGQDVALRCDPISGHVSLFWYQQALGQGPEFLTYFQNEAQLDKSGLPSDRFFAERPEGSVSTLKIQRTQQEDSAVYLCASSLALSAFGDQPQHFGDGTRLSIL.

The V call is TRBV12-5, the J call TRBJ2-7, with 7 bases fitting TRBD1. The germline CDR1 and CDR2 sequences are LGHNT and FRNRAP. The CDR3 consists of 15 residues. Trimming cost V 5 bases and J 2 bases; bases outside gene matches: 9. The CDR3, as DNA: TGTGCTAGTGGTCCGTCCGGGACAGATACCTACGAGCAGTACTTC. Its translation: CASGPSGTDTYEQYF.

The rearrangement joins TRBV4-3 to TRBJ2-3; 9 nucleotides line up with TRBD2. With V trimmed by 2 bases and J by 0 bases, 3 bases remained unmatched. The CDR3 spans 16 residues. Looked up from germline, CDR1 is LGHNA and CDR2 is YSLEER. Here the CDR3 DNA reads TGCGCCAGCAGCCAAAAGCGGGGGGACAGCACAGATACGCAGTATTTT. Its translation: CASSQKRGDSTDTQYF.

Turning to this clone: The junction differs from germline at one of its ends, possibly a read error. Other DNA sequences from this sample encode an identical CDR3 as well. The gene calls are TRBV5-1 and TRBJ1-6, with D possibly matching TRBD1 (5 bases). The CDR3 has 16 amino acids. Germline values: CDR1 SGHRS, CDR2 YFSETQ. The DNA of the CDR3 is TGCGCCAGCAGCTCGGGGGATGCGAGGTATAATTCCCCCCTCCACTTT. Translating it yields CASSSGDARYNSPLHF.

V and J are TRBV7-9 and TRBJ1-2; D call uncertain. Germline-derived CDR1 and CDR2 are SEHNR and FQNEAQ (reference sequence). The CDR3 length is 13 residues. V lost 3 bases and J 4 bases, leaving 9 bases between the germline ends. The CDR3 bases are TGTGCCAGCAGCTTGTCAGCTAGCTATGGCTACACCTTC. Translated, it gives CASSLSASYGYTF.

The chain uses TRBV18 and TRBJ2-3; 12 bases agree with TRBD2. The CDR3 loop spans 19 amino acids. J lost 0 bases, V lost 2 bases, and 9 bases had no gene match. Germline V gene data show CDR1 as KGHSH and CDR2 as LQKENI. The DNA for the CDR3 is TGTGCCAGCTCACCAGGACTGCTAGCGGGGGGGCCAAGCACAGATACGCAGTATTTT. Translating gives CASSPGLLAGGPSTDTQYF.

The chain links TRBV7-2 to TRBJ1-1; 9 bases are shared with TRBD1. Germline CDR1 reads SGHTA; CDR2 reads FQGNSA. V dropped 5 bases and J dropped 6; count of bases not matched to a gene: 7. This CDR3 region has 14 residues. Here the CDR3 reads CASSTRDRDAEAFF. The DNA of the CDR3 is TGTGCCAGCAGCACCCGGGACAGGGACGCTGAAGCTTTCTTT.

The rearrangement uses TRBV7-8 and TRBJ2-6; D gene ambiguous. There are 18 residues in the CDR3. The V and J ends lost 0 bases and 0 bases respectively, with 12 bases between them. Germline CDR1 reads SGHVS; CDR2 reads FQNEAQ. CDR3 nucleotide sequence: TGTGCCAGCAGCTTAGCGGGCCCACGGTACTCTGGGGCCAACGTCCTGACTTTC. Its protein product is CASSLAGPRYSGANVLTF.

This clone was picked up one time. This sequence joins TRBV7-9 and TRBJ2-1; 8 nucleotides agree with TRBD2. The CDR3 covers 16 residues. With V trimmed by 3 bases and J by 5 bases, 9 bases remained unmatched. Germline V lookup: CDR1 SEHNR, CDR2 FQNEAQ (reference sequence). The CDR3 DNA reads as TGTGCCAGCAGCTTCCCTCTGGGACTAGGGGACAATGAGCAGTTCTTC. This sequence encodes CASSFPLGLGDNEQFF.

J is TRBJ2-7 and V is TRBV28, with 8 bases identical to TRBD1. The V and J ends lost 4 bases and 2 bases, in that order; junction bases with no gene match: 7. The CDR3 extends over 15 amino acids. Germline CDR1 is MDHEN and CDR2 is SYDVKM. CDR3 sequence (DNA): TGTGCCAGCAGTTGGACAGGGTCTGATCCCTACGAGCAGTACTTC. This encodes CASSWTGSDPYEQYF.

This chain connects TRBV27 to TRBJ1-5; D uncertain. V dropped 3 bases and J dropped 0 bases, with 12 bases sitting between them. Looked up from germline, CDR1 is MNHEY and CDR2 is SMNVEV (reference sequence). The CDR3 consists of 16 residues. The CDR3 sequence: CASSFSSPSSNQPQHF. In DNA form, the CDR3 reads TGTGCCAGCAGTTTTTCCAGTCCCAGTAGCAATCAGCCCCAGCATTTT.

The chain employs TRBV28 and TRBJ1-4; 8 positions agree with TRBD1. Germline loops: CDR1 MDHEN, CDR2 SYDVKM. This CDR3 region has 17 residues. The junction had 11 bases not matched to a gene; V was cut back by 6 bases and J by 2 bases. The CDR3 is CASRGQELNFTNEKLFF. The CDR3 DNA reads TGTGCCAGCAGGGGACAGGAACTCAATTTTACTAATGAAAAACTGTTTTTT.

The chain is built from TRBV5-5 and TRBJ1-5; D possibly corresponds to TRBD1 (6 bases). Germline CDR1 and CDR2: SGHKS and YYEKEE (reference sequence). The CDR3 has 17 residues. Between the trimmed V and J ends, which lost 2 bases and 0 bases, there was a span of 15 bases. As DNA, the CDR3 is TGTGCCAGCAGCTTACAGGGAAACTCCTATAGCAATCAGCCCCAGCATTTT. The encoded protein is CASSLQGNSYSNQPQHF.

In this sample, this clone turned up a few times. The chain uses TRBV14 and TRBJ2-6; D might be TRBD1 (6 bases). The CDR3 contains 21 residues. V lost 1 base, J lost 0 bases, and 22 bases lay in between. Germline CDR1 SGHDN, CDR2 FVKESK. The CDR3 loop is CASSQVQTGHKFSSGANVLTF. The CDR3 region has the DNA TGTGCCAGCAGCCAAGTCCAGACAGGACACAAATTTAGCTCTGGGGCCAACGTCCTGACTTTC.

V and J are TRBV19 and TRBJ2-7, with 10 bases matching TRBD1. The CDR3 loop spans 14 amino acids. Germline V CDR1 and CDR2: LNHDA, SQIVND (reference sequence). V was pared by 7 bases and J by 5 bases, with 8 bases of the junction left unmatched. The CDR3, as DNA: TGTGCCAGTACCGCCCGGGACAGGGGCCACGAGCAGTACTTC. It codes for CASTARDRGHEQYF.

The V gene is TRBV5-6, the J gene TRBJ2-3; 12 bases align to TRBD2. The CDR3 contains 18 residues. Germline V gives CDR1 SGHDT, CDR2 YYEEEE. The junction had 5 bases not matched to a gene; V was cut back by 0 bases and J by 0 bases. CDR3 region: CASSLAWLAGGSTDTQYF. Here the CDR3 DNA reads TGTGCCAGCAGCTTGGCCTGGCTAGCGGGAGGGAGCACAGATACGCAGTATTTT.